Listed here are 5 T cell receptor beta chains from one sample, sequenced in a study of cytomegalovirus exposure and HLA in healthy donors. Vbeta (60) and Jbeta (13) primers were used in the PCR. The data were produced by immunoSEQ multiplex PCR, yet TCRdb's version contains in-frame clones alone and is incomplete. The sample has some 170,000 clones, less than 85% seen once. Sequenced material: PBMCs. Receptors were obtained from a man aged 55 to 69 in good health and CMV-seronegative.

This clone was picked up one time. The chain links TRBV28 to TRBJ1-2; 7 bases are a match to TRBD1. Per germline, CDR1 MDHEN and CDR2 SYDVKM. V shed 7 bases and J 4 bases; nucleotides not matched to a gene: 9. This CDR3 is built from 14 residues. CDR3 region: CASIGGDRVYGYTF. The CDR3 coding sequence is TGTGCCAGCATTGGGGGAGACAGGGTCTATGGCTACACCTTC.

The rearrangement uses TRBV5-1 and TRBJ2-6, with 8 nucleotides matching TRBD1. Germline V lookup: CDR1 SGHRS, CDR2 YFSETQ. This CDR3 contains 18 residues. Trimming took 0 bases from V and 2 from J; bases not matched to a gene: 7. DNA of the CDR3: TGCGCCAGCAGCTTGGCCGGTCAGGGGGCTGCTGGGGCCAACGTCCTGACTTTC. Protein sequence: CASSLAGQGAAGANVLTF.

The rearrangement uses TRBV5-1 and TRBJ1-1; D is perhaps TRBD1 (6 bases). Per the germline V gene, CDR1 is SGHRS and CDR2 is YFSETQ. This CDR3 is built from 16 residues. V was trimmed by 0 bases and J by 6 bases, leaving 18 bases between them. CDR3 nucleotide sequence: TGCGCCAGCAGCTTGGCGGGCAGTAGCAGGGGTGCTGAAGCTTTCTTT. Encoded protein: CASSLAGSSRGAEAFF.

This chain joins TRBV19 and TRBJ2-1; 8 nucleotides line up with TRBD2. CDR3 length: 14 amino acids. V was pared by 5 bases and J by 3 bases, with 3 bases of the junction left unmatched. Germline V lookup: CDR1 LNHDA, CDR2 SQIVND (reference sequence). CDR3 nucleotides: TGTGCCAGTAGTCCAGCGGGGGACTACAATGAGCAGTTCTTC. It specifies CASSPAGDYNEQFF.

The chain joins TRBV19 to TRBJ1-2; 7 positions agree with TRBD1. Germline V gene data show CDR1 as LNHDA and CDR2 as SQIVND (reference sequence). V shed 4 bases, J shed 4 bases, and the junction held 9 bases outside the gene matches. This CDR3 spans 15 amino acids. CDR3 sequence (DNA): TGTGCCAGTAGTACTCGACAGGGACCGATCTATGGCTACACCTTC. Translating gives CASSTRQGPIYGYTF.